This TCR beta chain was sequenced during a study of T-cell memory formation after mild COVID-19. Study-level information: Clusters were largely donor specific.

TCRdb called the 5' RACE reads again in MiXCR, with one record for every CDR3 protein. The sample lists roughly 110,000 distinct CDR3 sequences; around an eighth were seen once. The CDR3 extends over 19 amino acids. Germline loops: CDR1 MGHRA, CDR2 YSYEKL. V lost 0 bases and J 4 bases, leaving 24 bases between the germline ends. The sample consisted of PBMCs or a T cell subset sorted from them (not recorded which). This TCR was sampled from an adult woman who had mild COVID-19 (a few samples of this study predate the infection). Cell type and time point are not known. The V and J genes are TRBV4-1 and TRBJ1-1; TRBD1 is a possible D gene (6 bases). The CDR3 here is CASSQEERQGRAEGTEAFF. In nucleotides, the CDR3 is TGCGCCAGCAGCCAAGAAGAGAGGCAGGGGAGGGCTGAAGGCACTGAAGCTTTCTTT.